This T cell receptor (beta chain) was identified during a study of blood T cell repertoires in COVID-19. Looking at the study overall: Samples taken during acute and convalescent COVID-19 were collected in the United States, Italy and Spain.

This CDR3 contains 12 residues. Germline-derived CDR1 and CDR2 are GTSNPN and SVGIG (reference sequence). With 5 bases removed from V and 3 bases from J, the gap between germline ends came to 11 bases. Some clones are missing from TCRdb's copy, which holds only in-frame ones; the method was immunoSEQ multiplex PCR. The table lists 150,000 or so clones, around 85% of them singletons, with 3.3% in the top ten. This sequence joins TRBV30 and TRBJ2-7, with D possibly matching TRBD1 (7 bases). What was sequenced was peripheral blood. The TCR comes from a human donor with acute or convalescent COVID-19. The donor label of this sample is uncertain. CDR3 region: CAWQGGGYEQYF. CDR3 nucleotide sequence: TGTGCCTGGCAGGGGGGTGGCTACGAGCAGTACTTC.